This TCR beta chain was captured by sequencing in a study of blood T cells in healthy people across ages. This clonotype was counted a few times. Next came a second PCR, run for about 7 to 12 cycles, which used a sample-barcoded 5' primer along with a J-beta primer mix. TCRdb fed the 5' RACE reads into MiXCR, producing one record per CDR3 protein. Counted here are 550,000 to 600,000 distinct CDR3 sequences, 40% to 55% occurring once; the ten biggest clones make up about 22%. V was shortened by 0 bases and J by 3 bases, with 7 bases between the two germline ends. The CDR3 consists of 14 residues. The V gene's germline CDR1 is SGHKS and CDR2 YYEKEE (reference sequence).

What was sequenced was blood. The chain uses TRBV5-5 and TRBJ1-5; D not certain. The source of this sequence is a man older than 75 in good health. The CDR3 DNA sequence: TGTGCCAGCAGCTTGGAACAGTACAATCAGCCCCAGCATTTT. This encodes CASSLEQYNQPQHF.